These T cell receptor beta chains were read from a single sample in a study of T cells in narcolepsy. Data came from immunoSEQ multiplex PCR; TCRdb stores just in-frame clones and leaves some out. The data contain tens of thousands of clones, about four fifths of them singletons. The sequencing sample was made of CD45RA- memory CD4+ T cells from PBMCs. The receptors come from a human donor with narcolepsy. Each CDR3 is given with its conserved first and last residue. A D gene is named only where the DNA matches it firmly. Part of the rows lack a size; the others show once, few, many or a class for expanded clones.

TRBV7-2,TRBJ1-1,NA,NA,TGTGCCAGCAGCTTAGACTCATACTCGGGGGTTGAAGCTTTCTTT,CASSLDSYSGVEAFF
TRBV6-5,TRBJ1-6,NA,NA,TGTGCCAGCACGGACAGAACTAATTCACCCCTCCACTTT,CASTDRTNSPLHF
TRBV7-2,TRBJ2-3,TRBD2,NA,TGTGCCAGCAGCTTAGGCGGGGGAGCCGCAGATACGCAGTATTTT,CASSLGGGAADTQYF
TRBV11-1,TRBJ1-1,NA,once,TGTGCCAGCAGCTTTGCATATAACACTGAAGCTTTCTTT,CASSFAYNTEAFF
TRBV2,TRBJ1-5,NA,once,TGTGCCAGCAGTGACCACAGGCCGCCCACCGTCTATAGCAATCAGCCCCAGCATTTT,CASSDHRPPTVYSNQPQHF
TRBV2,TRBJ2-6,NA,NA,TGTGCCAGCAGTGAAGTGGCGTCTGGGGCCAACGTCCTGACTTTC,CASSEVASGANVLTF
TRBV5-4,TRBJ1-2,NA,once,TGTGCCAGCAGCAACCTCGTTTGGGGCTACACCTTC,CASSNLVWGYTF
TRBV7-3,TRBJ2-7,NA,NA,TGTGCCAGCAGCTTAAGTCCAGGGCCATACGAGCAGTACTTC,CASSLSPGPYEQYF
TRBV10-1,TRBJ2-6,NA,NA,TGCGCCAGCAGTGAGTTCTCAGCTGGGGCCAACGTCCTGACTTTC,CASSEFSAGANVLTF
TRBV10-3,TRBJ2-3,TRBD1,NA,TGTGCCATCAGTCAGGGGGCTGTTGGAACAGATACGCAGTATTTT,CAISQGAVGTDTQYF
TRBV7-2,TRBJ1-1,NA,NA,TGTGCCAGCAGCTTAGAGGCGGCGGTGAACACTGAAGCTTTCTTT,CASSLEAAVNTEAFF
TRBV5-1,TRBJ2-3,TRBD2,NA,TGCGCCAGCAGCTTGGCTAGCGGGGGGGCCGGTACGCAGTATTTT,CASSLASGGAGTQYF
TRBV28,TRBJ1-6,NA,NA,TGTGCCAGCAGTTTAAGGGGGAATGGTTCACCCCTCCACTTT,CASSLRGNGSPLHF
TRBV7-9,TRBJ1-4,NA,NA,TGTGCCAGCAGCTCAAGTAGGGAAAAACTGTTTTTT,CASSSSREKLFF
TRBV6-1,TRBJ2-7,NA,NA,TGTGCCAGCACTCAGACAGCCCTCTACGAGCAGTACTTC,CASTQTALYEQYF
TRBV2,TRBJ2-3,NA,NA,TGTGCCAGCAGTGCTGACCCAATCGTCACATATGCGCAGTATTTT,CASSADPIVTYAQYF
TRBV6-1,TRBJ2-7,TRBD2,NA,TGTGCCAGCAGTTGGACTAGCGGGGCATCCTACGAGCAGTACTTC,CASSWTSGASYEQYF
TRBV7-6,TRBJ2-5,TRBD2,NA,TGTGCCAGCAGCTCGGGACTAGCGGGGGGAAGAGAGACCCAGTACTTC,CASSSGLAGGRETQYF
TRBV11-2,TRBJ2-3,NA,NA,TGTGCCAGCAGCTTAGGTGATGAGAATTCAGATACGCAGTATTTT,CASSLGDENSDTQYF
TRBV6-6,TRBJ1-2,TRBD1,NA,TGTGCCAGCTTCAGGGGGAACTATGGCTACACCTTC,CASFRGNYGYTF
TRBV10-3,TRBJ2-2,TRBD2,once,TGTGCCATCAGTGAGGGGGGACTAGTGGCCGGGGAGCTGTTTTTT,CAISEGGLVAGELFF
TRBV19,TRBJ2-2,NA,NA,TGTGCCAGTAGTATAACACAACTTCTATACACCGGGGAGCTGTTTTTT,CASSITQLLYTGELFF
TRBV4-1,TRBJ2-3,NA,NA,TGCGCCAGCAGCCAACCAGGGGTTGCGGATACGCAGTATTTT,CASSQPGVADTQYF